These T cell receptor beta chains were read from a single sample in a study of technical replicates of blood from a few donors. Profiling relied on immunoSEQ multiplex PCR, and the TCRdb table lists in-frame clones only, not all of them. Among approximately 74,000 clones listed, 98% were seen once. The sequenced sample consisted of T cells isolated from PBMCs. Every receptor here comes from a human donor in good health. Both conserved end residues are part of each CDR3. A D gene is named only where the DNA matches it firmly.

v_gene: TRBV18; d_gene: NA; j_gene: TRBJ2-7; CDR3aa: CASSPPTGYEQYF; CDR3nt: TGTGCCAGCTCACCACCTACGGGGTACGAGCAGTACTTC
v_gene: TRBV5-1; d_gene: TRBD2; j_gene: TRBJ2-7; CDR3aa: CASSLMTSGRDEQYF; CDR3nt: TGCGCCAGCAGCCTCATGACTAGCGGGAGGGACGAGCAGTACTTC
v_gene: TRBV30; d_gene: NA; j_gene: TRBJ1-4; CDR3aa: CAWSVSTVHEKLFF; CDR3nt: TGTGCCTGGAGTGTATCGACAGTCCATGAAAAACTGTTTTTT
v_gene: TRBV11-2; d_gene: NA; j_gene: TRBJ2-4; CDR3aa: CASSLSGSQAKNIQYF; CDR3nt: TGTGCCAGCAGCTTATCCGGGTCGCAAGCCAAAAACATTCAGTACTTC
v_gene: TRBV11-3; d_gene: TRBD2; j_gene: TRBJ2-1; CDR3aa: CASSFTFGLAVTYNEQFF; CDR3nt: TGTGCCAGCAGCTTCACCTTCGGACTAGCGGTTACCTACAATGAGCAGTTCTTC
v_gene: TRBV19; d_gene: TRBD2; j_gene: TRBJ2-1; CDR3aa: CASSPGTSGGYNEQFF; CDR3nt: TGTGCCAGTAGTCCGGGGACTAGCGGGGGTTACAATGAGCAGTTCTTC
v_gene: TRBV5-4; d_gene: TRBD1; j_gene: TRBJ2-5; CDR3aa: CASSLWTGITRETQYF; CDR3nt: TGTGCCAGCAGCTTGTGGACAGGGATTACACGAGAGACCCAGTACTTC
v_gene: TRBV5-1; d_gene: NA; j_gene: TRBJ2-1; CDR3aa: CASSEYNEQFF; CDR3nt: TGCGCCAGCAGCGAGTACAATGAGCAGTTCTTC
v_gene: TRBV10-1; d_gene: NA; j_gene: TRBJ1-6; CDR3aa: CASSTEINSPLHF; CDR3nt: TGCGCCAGCTCGACAGAGATTAATTCACCCCTCCACTTT
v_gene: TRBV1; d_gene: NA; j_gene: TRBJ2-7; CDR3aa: CTSSQEPRRKLGSYEQYF; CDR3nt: TGCACCAGCAGCCAAGAACCAAGGAGAAAGCTCGGATCCTACGAGCAGTACTTC
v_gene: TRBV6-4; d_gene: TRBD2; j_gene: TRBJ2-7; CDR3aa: CASSISGTSGYEQYF; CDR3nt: TGTGCCAGCTCAATATCCGGGACTAGTGGCTACGAGCAGTACTTC